The source of this TCR beta chain is a study of PD-L1 blockade in urothelial cancer. Generated by immunoSEQ multiplex PCR, the TCRdb table keeps only in-frame clones and is missing some. The sample includes about 32,000 clones, about nine tenths of them seen just once. With V trimmed by 1 base and J by 4 bases, 0 bases remained unmatched. This CDR3 spans 15 amino acids. Germline CDR1 SGHRS, CDR2 YFSETQ. This TCR was recovered from a man aged 45-60 years with urothelial cancer. This chain links TRBV5-1 with TRBJ2-1, with 12 bases aligning to TRBD2. The sample here was PBMCs, taken around atezolizumab (anti-PD-L1) treatment. This CDR3 is CASSLTSGGYNEQFF. DNA for the CDR3: TGCGCCAGCAGCTTGACTAGCGGGGGGTACAATGAGCAGTTCTTC.